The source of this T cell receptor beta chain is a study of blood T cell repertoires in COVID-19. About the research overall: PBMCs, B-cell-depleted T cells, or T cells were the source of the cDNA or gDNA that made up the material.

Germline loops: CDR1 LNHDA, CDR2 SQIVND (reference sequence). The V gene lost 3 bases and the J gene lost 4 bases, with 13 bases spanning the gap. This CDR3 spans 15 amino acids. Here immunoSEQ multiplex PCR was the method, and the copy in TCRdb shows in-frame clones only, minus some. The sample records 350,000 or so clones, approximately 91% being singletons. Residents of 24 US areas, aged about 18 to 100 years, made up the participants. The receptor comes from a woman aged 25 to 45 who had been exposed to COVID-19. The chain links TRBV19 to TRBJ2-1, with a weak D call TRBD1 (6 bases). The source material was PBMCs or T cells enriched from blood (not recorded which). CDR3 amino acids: CASSMKDRGYNEQFF. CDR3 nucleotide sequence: TGTGCCAGTAGTATGAAGGACAGAGGGTACAATGAGCAGTTCTTC.